This T cell receptor beta chain derives from a study of shared clonotypes between healthy human individuals. Adult Caucasians living in Nashville, Tennessee made up all of the donors. Study-wide results and caveats: Naive subsets, compared against memory subsets, generally had larger estimated richness values. Clonotype sharing across several donors was observed for around 5% of naive CD4 clonotypes.

With regard to this clone: What it binds is not known.

The input for sorted-subset replicate PCRs was about 200 ng DNA, about 30,000 T cell genomes. Assay: immunoSEQ multiplex PCR; the TCRdb copy retains only in-frame clones and omits some. The sample records around 2.5 million clones, more than 85% being singletons. The CDR3 consists of 15 residues. The germline V gene has CDR1 MNHNY and CDR2 SVGAGI (reference sequence). Trimming at V came to 3 bases and at J to 2 bases, leaving 4 bases not matched to a gene. The sample consisted of naive CD4+ T cells from PBMCs. The sample's subset: CD45RA+ positively selected. The receptor was isolated from a man in his late teens or twenties in good health. Some clones in this sample may be carry-over from other donors' samples. This chain joins TRBV6-6 and TRBJ2-7, with 10 bases that match TRBD1. CDR3 sequence: CASSYRQGAPYEQYF. The CDR3 nucleotides are TGTGCCAGCAGTTATCGACAGGGGGCCCCCTACGAGCAGTACTTC.